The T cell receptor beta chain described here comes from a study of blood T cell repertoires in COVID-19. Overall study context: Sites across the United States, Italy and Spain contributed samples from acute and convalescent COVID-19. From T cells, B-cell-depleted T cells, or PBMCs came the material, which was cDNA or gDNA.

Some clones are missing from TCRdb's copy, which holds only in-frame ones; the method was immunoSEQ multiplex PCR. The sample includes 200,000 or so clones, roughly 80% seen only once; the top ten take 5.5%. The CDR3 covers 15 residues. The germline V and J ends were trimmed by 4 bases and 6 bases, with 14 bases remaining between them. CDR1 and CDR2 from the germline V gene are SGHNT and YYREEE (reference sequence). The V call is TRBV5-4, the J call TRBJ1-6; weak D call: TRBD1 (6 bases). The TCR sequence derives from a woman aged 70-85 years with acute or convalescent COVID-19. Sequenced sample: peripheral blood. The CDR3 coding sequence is TGTGCCAGCAGCCACGCAATGGGGGCTAATTCACCCCTCCACTTT. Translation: CASSHAMGANSPLHF.